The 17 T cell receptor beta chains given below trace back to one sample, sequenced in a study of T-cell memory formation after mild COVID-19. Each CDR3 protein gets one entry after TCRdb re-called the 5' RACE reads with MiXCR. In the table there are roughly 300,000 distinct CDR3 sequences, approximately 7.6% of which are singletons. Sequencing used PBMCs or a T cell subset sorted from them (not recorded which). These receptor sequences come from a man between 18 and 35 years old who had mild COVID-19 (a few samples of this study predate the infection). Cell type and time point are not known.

Here the CDR3 DNA reads TGCGCCAGCAGCCAGGGGGGGCTCTGGACCGGGGAGCTGTTTTTT. Translation: CASSQGGLWTGELFF. V and J are TRBV4-3 and TRBJ2-2, with TRBD2 as a possible D gene (7 bases). V was clipped by 3 bases and J by 5 bases, with 13 bases between them. The CDR3 has 15 residues. Germline V gene lookup returns CDR1 LGHNA and CDR2 YSLEER.

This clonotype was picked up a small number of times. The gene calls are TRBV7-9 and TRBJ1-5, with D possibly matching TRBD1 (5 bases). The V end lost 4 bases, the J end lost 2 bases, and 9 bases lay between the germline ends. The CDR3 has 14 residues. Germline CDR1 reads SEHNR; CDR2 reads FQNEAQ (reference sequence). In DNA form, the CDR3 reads TGTGCCAGCAGCTCCTCGACAGGCAATCAGCCCCAGCATTTT. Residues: CASSSSTGNQPQHF. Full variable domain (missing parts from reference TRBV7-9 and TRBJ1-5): DTGVSQNPRHKITKRGQNVTFRCDPISEHNRLYWYRQTLGQGPEFLTYFQNEAQLEKSRLLSDRFSAERPKGSFSTLEIQRTEQGDSAMYLCASSSSTGNQPQHFGDGTRLSIL.

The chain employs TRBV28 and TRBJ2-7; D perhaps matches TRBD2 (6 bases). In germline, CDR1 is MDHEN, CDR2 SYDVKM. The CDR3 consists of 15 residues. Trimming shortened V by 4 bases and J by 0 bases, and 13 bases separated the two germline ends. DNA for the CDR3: TGTGCCAGCAGTTCCGGGACTGCCAGCTCCTACGAGCAGTACGTC. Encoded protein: CASSSGTASSYEQYV.

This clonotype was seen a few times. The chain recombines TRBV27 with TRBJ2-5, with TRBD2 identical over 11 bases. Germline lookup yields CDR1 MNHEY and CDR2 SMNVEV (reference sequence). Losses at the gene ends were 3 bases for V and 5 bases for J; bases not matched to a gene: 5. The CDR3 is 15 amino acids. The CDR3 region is CASSFASGGTETQYF. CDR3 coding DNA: TGTGCCAGCAGTTTCGCTAGCGGGGGGACGGAGACCCAGTACTTC.

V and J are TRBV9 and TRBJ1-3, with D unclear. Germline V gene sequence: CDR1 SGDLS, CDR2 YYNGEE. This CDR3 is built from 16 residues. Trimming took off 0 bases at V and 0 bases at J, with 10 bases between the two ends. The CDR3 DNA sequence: TGTGCCAGCAGCGTAGTGTCGTCGGGCTCTGGAAACACCATATATTTT. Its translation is CASSVVSSGSGNTIYF.

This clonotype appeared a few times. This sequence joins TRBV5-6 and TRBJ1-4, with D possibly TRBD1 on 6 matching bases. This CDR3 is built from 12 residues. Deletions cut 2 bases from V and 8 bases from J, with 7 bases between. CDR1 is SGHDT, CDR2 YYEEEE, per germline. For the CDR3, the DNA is TGTGCCAGCAGCTTTGGACAGGAAAAACTGTTTTTT. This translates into CASSFGQEKLFF.

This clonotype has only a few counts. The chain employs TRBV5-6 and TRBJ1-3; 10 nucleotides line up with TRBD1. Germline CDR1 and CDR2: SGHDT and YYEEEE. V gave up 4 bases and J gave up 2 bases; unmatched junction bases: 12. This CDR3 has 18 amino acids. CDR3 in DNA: TGTGCCAGCAGCCTATTCACGGACAGGGGGGAAGCTGGAAACACCATATATTTT. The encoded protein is CASSLFTDRGEAGNTIYF.

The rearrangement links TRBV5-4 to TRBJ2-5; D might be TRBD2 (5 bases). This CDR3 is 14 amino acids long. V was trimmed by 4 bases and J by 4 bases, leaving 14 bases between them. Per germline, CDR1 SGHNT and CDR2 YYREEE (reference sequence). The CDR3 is CASSVGGQAETQYF. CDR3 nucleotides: TGTGCCAGCAGCGTGGGCGGGCAGGCAGAGACCCAGTACTTC. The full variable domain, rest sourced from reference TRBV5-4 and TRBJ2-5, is ETGVTQSPTHLIKTRGQQVTLRCSSQSGHNTVSWYQQALGQGPQFIFQYYREEENGRGNFPPRFSGLQFPNYSSELNVNALELDDSALYLCASSVGGQAETQYFGPGTRLLVL.

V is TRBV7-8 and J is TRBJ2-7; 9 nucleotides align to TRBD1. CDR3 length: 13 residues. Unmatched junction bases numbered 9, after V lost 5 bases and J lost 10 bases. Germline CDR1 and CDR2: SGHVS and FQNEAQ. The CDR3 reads CASSHWDRESQYV. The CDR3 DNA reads TGTGCCAGCAGCCATTGGGACAGGGAAAGCCAGTACGTC.

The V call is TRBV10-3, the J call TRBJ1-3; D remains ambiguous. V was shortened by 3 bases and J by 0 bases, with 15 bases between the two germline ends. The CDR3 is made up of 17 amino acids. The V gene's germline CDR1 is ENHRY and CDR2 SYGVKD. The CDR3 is CAISDIGQAYSGNTIYF. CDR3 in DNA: TGTGCCATCAGTGATATTGGGCAAGCCTACTCTGGAAACACCATATATTTT.

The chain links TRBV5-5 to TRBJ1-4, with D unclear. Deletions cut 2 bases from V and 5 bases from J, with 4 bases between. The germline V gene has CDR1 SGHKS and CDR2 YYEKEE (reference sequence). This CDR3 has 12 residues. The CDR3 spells CASSFLNEKLFF. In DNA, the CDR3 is TGTGCCAGCAGCTTTCTCAATGAAAAACTGTTTTTT.

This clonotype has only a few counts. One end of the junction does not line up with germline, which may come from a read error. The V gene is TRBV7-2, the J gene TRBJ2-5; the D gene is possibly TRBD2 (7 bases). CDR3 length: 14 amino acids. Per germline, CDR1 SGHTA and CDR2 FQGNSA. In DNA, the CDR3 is TGTGCCGGCAGCTGGGGGCCGGGGGGAGAGACCCAGTACTTC. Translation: CAGSWGPGGETQYF.

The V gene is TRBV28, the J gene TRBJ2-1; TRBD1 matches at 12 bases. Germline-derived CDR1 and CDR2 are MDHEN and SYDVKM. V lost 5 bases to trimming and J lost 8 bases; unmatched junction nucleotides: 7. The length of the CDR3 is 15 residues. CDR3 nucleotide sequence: TGTGCCAGCAGTGCCACCGGGACAGGGGGCGATGAGCAGTTCTTC. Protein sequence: CASSATGTGGDEQFF.

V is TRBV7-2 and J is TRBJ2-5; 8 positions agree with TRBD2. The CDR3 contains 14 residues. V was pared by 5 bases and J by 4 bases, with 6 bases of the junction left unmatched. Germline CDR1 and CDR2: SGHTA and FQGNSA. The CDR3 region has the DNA TGTGCCAGCAGCCCGGGGGGGGAGCGAGAGACCCAGTACTTC. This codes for CASSPGGERETQYF.

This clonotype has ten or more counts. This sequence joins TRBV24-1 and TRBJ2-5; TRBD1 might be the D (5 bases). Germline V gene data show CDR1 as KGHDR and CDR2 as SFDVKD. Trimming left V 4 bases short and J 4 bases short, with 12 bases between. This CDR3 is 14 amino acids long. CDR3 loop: CATSEPARAETQYF. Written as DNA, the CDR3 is TGTGCCACCAGTGAACCCGCCAGGGCAGAGACCCAGTACTTC.

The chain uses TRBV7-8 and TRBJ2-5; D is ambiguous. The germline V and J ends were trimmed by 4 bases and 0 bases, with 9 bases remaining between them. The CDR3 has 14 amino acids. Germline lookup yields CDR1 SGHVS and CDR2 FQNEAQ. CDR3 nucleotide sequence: TGTGCCAGCAGCTCGTCCGCTAACCAAGAGACCCAGTACTTC. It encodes CASSSSANQETQYF. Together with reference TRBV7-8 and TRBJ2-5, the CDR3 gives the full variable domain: GAGVSQSPRYKVAKRGQDVALRCDPISGHVSLFWYQQALGQGPEFLTYFQNEAQLDKSGLPSDRFFAERPEGSVSTLKIQRTQQEDSAVYLCASSSSANQETQYFGPGTRLLVL.

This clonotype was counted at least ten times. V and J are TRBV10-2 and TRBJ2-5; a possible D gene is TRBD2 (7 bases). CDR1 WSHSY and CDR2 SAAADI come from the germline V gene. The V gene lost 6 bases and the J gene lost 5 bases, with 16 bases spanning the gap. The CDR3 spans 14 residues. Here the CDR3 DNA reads TGCGCCAGCAGCAGGGAGGGGGTTCGGGAGACCCAGTACTTC. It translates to CASSREGVRETQYF.